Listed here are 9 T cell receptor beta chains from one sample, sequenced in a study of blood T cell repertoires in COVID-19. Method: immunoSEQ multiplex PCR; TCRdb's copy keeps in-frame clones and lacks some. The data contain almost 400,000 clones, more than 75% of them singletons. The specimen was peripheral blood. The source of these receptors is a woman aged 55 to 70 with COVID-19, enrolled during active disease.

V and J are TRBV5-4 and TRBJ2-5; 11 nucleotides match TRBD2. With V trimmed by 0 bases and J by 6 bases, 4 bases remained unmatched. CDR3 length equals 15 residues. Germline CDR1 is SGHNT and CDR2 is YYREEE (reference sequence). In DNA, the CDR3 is TGTGCCAGCAGCTTGGCACTAGCGGGGGTGAAGACCCAGTACTTC. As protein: CASSLALAGVKTQYF. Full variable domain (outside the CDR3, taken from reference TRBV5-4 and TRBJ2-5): ETGVTQSPTHLIKTRGQQVTLRCSSQSGHNTVSWYQQALGQGPQFIFQYYREEENGRGNFPPRFSGLQFPNYSSELNVNALELDDSALYLCASSLALAGVKTQYFGPGTRLLVL.

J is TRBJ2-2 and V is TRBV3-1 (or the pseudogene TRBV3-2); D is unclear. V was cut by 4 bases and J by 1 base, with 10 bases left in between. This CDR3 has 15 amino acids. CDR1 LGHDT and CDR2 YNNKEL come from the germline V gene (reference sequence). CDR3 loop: CASSLQTLNTGELFF. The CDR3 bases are TGTGCCAGCAGCCTCCAGACACTGAACACCGGGGAGCTGTTTTTT.

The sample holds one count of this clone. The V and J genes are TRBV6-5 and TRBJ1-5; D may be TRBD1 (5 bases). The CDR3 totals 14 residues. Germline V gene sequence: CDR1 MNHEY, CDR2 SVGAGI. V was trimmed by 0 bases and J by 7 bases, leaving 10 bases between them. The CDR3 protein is CASSYSVGAQPQHF. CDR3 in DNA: TGTGCCAGCAGTTACTCTGTAGGGGCCCAGCCCCAGCATTTT.

CDR3 sequence: CASSEADYNEQFF. The CDR3 region has the DNA TGTGCCAGCAGCGAGGCGGACTACAATGAGCAGTTCTTC. The chain has TRBV9 and TRBJ2-1; D gene ambiguous. CDR1 SGDLS and CDR2 YYNGEE come from the germline V gene. V lost 3 bases and J lost 3, with 7 bases in between. The CDR3 runs 13 residues.

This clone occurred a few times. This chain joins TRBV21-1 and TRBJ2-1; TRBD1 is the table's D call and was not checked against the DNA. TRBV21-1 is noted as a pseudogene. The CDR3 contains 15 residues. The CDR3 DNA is TGTGCCAGCAGCGGTGACAGGGGACCCTACAATGAGCAGTTCTTC. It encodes CASSGDRGPYNEQFF.

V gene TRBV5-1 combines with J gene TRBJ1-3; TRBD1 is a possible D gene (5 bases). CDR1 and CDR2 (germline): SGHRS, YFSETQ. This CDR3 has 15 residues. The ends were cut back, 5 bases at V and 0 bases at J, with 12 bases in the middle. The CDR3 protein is CASSGQGLSGNTIYF. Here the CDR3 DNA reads TGCGCCAGCAGTGGGCAGGGCCTCTCTGGAAACACCATATATTTT.

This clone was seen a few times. The CDR3 region is CSVGVSGNTEAFF. The CDR3 DNA follows: TGCAGCGTGGGAGTAAGCGGGAACACTGAAGCTTTCTTT. The chain carries TRBV29-1 and TRBJ1-1; D gene unclear. The germline CDR1 and CDR2 sequences are SQVTM and ANQGSEA. Trimming left V 6 bases short and J 1 base short, with 12 bases between. The CDR3 is made up of 13 amino acids.

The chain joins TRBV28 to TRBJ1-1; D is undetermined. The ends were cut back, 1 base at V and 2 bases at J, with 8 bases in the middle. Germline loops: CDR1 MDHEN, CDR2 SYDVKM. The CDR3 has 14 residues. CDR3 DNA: TGTGCCAGCAGTTTATTATCAGTTAACACTGAAGCTTTCTTT. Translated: CASSLLSVNTEAFF.

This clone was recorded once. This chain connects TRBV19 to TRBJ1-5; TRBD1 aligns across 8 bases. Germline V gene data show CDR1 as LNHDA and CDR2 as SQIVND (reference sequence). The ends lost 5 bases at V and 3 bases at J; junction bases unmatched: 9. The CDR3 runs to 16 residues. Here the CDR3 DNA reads TGTGCCAGTAGTTACTTAACAGGGGGATACAATCAGCCCCAGCATTTT. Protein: CASSYLTGGYNQPQHF.